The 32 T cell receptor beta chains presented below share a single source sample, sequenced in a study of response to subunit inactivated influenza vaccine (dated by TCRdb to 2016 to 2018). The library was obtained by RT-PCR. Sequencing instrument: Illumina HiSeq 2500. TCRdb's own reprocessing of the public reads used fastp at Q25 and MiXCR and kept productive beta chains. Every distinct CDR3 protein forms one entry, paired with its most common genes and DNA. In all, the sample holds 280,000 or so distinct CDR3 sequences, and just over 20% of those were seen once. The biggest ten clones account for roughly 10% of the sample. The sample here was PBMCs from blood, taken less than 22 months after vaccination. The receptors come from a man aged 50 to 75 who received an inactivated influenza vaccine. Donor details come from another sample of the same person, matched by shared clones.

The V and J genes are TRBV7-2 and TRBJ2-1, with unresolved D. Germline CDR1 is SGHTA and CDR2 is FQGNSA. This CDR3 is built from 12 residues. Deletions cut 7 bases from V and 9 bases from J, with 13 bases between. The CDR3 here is CASTPLMGEQFF. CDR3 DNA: TGTGCCAGCACCCCTCTTATGGGTGAGCAGTTCTTC.

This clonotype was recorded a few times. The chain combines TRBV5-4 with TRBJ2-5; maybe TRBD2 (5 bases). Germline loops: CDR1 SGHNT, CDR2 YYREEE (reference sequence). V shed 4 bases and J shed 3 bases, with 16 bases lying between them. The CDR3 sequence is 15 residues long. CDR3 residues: CASSARRRNEETQYF. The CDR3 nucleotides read TGTGCCAGCAGCGCCCGACGGAGGAACGAAGAGACCCAGTACTTC.

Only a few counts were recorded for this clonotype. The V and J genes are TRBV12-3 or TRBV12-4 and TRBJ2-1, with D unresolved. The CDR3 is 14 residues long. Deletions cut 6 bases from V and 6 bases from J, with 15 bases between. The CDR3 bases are TGTGCCAGCAGGAGACACGCGATGAGCAATGAGCAGTTCTTC. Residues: CASRRHAMSNEQFF.

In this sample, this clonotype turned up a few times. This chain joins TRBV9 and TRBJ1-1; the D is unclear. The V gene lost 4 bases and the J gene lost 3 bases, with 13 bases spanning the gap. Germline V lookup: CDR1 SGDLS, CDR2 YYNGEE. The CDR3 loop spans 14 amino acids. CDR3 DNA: TGTGCCAGCAGCCTGCGTCCGGGTGACACTGAAGCTTTCTTT. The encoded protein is CASSLRPGDTEAFF. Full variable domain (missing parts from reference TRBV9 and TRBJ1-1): DSGVTQTPKHLITATGQRVTLRCSPRSGDLSVYWYQQSLDQGLQFLIQYYNGEERAKGNILERFSAQQFPDLHSELNLSSLELGDSALYFCASSLRPGDTEAFFGQGTRLTVV.

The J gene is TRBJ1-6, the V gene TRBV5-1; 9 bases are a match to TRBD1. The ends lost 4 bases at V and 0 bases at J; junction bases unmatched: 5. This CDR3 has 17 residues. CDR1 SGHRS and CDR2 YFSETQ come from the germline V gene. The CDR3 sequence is CASSGSDRGSYNSPLHF. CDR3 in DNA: TGCGCCAGCAGCGGATCGGACAGGGGCTCCTATAATTCACCCCTCCACTTT. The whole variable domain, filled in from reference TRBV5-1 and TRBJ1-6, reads KAGVTQTPRYLIKTRGQQVTLSCSPISGHRSVSWYQQTPGQGLQFLFEYFSETQRNKGNFPGRFSGRQFSNSRSEMNVSTLELGDSALYLCASSGSDRGSYNSPLHFGNGTRLTVT.

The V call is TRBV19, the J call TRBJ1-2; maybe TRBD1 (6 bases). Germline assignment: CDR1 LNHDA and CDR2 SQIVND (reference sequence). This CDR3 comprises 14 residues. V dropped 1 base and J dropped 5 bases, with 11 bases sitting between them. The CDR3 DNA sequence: TGTGCCAGTAGTATAGGACAGGCCCTATATGGCTACACCTTC. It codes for CASSIGQALYGYTF. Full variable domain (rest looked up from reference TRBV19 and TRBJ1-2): DGGITQSPKYLFRKEGQNVTLSCEQNLNHDAMYWYRQDPGQGLRLIYYSQIVNDFQKGDIAEGYSVSREKKESFPLTVTSAQKNPTAFYLCASSIGQALYGYTFGSGTRLTVV.

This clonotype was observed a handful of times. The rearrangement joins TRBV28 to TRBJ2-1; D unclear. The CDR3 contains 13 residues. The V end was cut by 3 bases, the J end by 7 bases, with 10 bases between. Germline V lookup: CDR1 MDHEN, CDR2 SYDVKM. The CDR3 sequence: CASSFTLFNEQFF. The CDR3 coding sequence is TGTGCCAGCAGTTTTACTCTATTTAATGAGCAGTTCTTC. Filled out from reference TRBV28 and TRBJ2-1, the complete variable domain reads DVKVTQSSRYLVKRTGEKVFLECVQDMDHENMFWYRQDPGLGLRLIYFSYDVKMKEKGDIPEGYSVSREKKERFSLILESASTNQTSMYLCASSFTLFNEQFFGPGTRLTVL.

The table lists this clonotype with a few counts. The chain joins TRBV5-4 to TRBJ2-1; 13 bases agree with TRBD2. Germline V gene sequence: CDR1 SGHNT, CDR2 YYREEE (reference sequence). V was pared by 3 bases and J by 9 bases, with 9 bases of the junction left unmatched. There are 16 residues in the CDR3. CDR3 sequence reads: CASSSFTSGGAGEQFF. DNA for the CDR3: TGTGCCAGCAGCTCCTTTACTAGCGGGGGGGCGGGTGAGCAGTTCTTC.

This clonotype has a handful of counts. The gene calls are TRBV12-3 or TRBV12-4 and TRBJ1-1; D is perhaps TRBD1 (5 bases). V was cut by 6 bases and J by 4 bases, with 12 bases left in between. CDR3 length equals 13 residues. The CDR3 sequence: CASRQTGGTEAFF. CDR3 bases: TGTGCCAGCAGACAGACGGGGGGCACTGAAGCTTTCTTT.

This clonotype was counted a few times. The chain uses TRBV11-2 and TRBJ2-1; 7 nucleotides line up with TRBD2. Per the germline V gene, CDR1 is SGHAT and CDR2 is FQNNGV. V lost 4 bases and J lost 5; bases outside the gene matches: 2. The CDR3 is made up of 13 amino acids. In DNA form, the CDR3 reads TGTGCCAGCAGCTCCGGGACTAACAATGAGCAGTTCTTC. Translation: CASSSGTNNEQFF.

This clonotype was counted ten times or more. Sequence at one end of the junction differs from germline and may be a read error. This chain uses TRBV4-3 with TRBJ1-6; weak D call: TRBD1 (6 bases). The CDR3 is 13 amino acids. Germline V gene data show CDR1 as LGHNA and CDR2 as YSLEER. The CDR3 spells CASSHEIQGSPSF. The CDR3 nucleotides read TGCGCCAGCAGCCATGAAATACAGGGCTCTCCCTCCTTT.

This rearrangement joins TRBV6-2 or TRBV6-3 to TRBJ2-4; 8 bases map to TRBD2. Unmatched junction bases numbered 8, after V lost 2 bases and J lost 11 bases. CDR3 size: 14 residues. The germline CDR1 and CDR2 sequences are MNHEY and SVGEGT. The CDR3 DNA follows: TGTGCCAGCAGTTACCGGGGACTAGGTCAGGTTCAGTACTTC. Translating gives CASSYRGLGQVQYF.

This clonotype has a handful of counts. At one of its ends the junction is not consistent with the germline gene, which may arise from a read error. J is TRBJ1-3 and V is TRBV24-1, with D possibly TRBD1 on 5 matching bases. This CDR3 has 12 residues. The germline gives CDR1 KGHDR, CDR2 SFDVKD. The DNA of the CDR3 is TGTGCCACCAGTGATTCCATCGGACAAGACGATTTT. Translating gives CATSDSIGQDDF.

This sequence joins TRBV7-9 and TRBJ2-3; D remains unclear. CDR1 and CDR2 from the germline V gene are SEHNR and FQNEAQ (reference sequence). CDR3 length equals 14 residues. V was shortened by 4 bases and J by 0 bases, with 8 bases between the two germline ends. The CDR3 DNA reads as TGTGCCAGCAGCTCACAGACTAGCACAGATACGCAGTATTTT. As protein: CASSSQTSTDTQYF.

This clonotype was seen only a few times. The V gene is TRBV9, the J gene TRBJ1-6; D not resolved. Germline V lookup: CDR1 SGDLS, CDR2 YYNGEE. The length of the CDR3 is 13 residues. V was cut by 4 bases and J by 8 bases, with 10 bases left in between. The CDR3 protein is CASSTGRDSPLHF. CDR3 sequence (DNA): TGTGCCAGCAGCACGGGAAGAGATTCACCCCTCCACTTT.

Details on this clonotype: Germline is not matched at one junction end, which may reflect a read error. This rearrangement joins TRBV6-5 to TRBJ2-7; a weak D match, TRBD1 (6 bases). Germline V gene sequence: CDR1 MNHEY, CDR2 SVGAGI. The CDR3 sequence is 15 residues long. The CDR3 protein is CAGSYSGTLSYEQYF. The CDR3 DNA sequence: TGTGCCGGCAGTTACTCCGGGACATTATCCTACGAGCAGTACTTC.

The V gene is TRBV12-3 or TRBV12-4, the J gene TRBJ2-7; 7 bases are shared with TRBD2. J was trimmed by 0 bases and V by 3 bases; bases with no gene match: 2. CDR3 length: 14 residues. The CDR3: CASSFGGDSYEQYF. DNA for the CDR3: TGTGCCAGCAGTTTTGGGGGGGACTCCTACGAGCAGTACTTC.

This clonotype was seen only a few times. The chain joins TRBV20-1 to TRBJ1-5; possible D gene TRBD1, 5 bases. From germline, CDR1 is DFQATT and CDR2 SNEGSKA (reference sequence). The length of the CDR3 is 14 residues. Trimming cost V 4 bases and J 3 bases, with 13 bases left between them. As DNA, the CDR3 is TGCAGTGCTATCCGGGACCAGCCCAATCAGCCCCAGCATTTT. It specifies CSAIRDQPNQPQHF.

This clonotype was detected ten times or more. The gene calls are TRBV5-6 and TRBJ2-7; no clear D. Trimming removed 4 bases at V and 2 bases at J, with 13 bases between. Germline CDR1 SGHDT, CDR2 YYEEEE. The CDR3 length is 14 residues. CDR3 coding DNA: TGTGCCAGCAGCACTACTGACACGACCTACGAGCAGTACTTC. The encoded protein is CASSTTDTTYEQYF.

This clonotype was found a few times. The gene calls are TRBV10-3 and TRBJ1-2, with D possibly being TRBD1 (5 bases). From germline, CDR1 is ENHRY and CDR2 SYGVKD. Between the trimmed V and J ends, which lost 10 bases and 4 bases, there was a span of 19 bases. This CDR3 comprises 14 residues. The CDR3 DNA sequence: TGTGCCACCGAGTCTCTGACAGATGGCTATGGCTACACCTTC. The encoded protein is CATESLTDGYGYTF.

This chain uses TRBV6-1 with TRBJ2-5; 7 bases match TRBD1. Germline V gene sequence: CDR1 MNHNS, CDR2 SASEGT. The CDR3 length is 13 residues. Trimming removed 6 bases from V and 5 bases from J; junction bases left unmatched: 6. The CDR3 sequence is CASSPDRAETQYF. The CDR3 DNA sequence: TGTGCCAGCAGCCCCGACAGGGCGGAGACCCAGTACTTC.

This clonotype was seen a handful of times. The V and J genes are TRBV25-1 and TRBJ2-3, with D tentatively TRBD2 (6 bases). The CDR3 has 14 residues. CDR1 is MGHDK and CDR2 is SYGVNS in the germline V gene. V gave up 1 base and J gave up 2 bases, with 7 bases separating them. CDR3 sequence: CASSEWTNTDTQYF. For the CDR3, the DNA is TGTGCCAGCAGTGAATGGACTAACACAGATACGCAGTATTTT.

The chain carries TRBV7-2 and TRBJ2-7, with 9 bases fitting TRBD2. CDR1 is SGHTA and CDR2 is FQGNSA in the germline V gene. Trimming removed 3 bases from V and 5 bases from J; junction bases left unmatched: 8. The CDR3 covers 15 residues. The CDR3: CASSFFGSGGDEQYF. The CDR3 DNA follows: TGTGCCAGCAGCTTCTTTGGTAGCGGGGGCGACGAGCAGTACTTC.

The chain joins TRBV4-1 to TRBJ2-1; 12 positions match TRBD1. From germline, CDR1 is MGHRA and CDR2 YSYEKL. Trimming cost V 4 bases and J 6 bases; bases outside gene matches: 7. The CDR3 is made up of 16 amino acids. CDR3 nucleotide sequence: TGCGCCAGCAGCCCAAGGGGACAGGGGGCGCGCAATGAGCAGTTCTTC. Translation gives CASSPRGQGARNEQFF.

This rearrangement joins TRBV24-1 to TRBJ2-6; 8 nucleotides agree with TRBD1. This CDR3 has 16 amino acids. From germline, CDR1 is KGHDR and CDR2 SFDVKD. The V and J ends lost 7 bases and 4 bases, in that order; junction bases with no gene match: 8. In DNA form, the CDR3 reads TGTGCCACCAGCCCAGGGGGCGCGGAGGGGGCCAACGTCCTGACTTTC. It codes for CATSPGGAEGANVLTF.

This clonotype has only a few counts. The CDR3 nucleotides read TGTGCCAGCAGTTTACCGGGAGTGAACGGAAACACCATATATTTT. The encoded protein is CASSLPGVNGNTIYF. The gene calls are TRBV28 and TRBJ1-3; D is uncertain. Germline CDR1 is MDHEN and CDR2 is SYDVKM. Trimming shortened V by 2 bases and J by 4 bases, and 12 bases separated the two germline ends. The CDR3 length is 15 residues.

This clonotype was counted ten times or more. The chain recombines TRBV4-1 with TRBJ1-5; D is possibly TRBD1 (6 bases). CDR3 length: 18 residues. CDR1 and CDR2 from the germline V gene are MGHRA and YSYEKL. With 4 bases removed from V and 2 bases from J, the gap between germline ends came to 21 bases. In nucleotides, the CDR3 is TGCGCCAGCAGCCCACACACGGGATGGAAGGGGGGCAATCAGCCCCAGCATTTT. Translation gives CASSPHTGWKGGNQPQHF.

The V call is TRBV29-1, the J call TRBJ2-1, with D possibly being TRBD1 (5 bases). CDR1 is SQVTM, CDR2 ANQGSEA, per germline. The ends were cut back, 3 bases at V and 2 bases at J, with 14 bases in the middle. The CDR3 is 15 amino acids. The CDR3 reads CSVDSITDTYNEQFF. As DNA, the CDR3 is TGCAGCGTTGACTCCATCACGGACACCTACAATGAGCAGTTCTTC.

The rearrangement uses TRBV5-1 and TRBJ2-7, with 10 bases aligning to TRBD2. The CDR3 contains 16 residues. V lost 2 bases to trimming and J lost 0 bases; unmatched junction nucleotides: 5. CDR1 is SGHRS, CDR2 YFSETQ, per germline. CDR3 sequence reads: CASSLSSGGISYEQYF. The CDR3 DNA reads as TGCGCCAGCAGCTTATCTAGCGGGGGAATCTCCTACGAGCAGTACTTC.

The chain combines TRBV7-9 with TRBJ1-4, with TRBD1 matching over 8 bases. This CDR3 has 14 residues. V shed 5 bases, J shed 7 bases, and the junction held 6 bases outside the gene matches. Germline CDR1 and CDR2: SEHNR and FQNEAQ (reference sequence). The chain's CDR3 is CASSGQGWSEKLFF. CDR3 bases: TGTGCCAGCAGCGGACAGGGCTGGAGTGAAAAACTGTTTTTT.

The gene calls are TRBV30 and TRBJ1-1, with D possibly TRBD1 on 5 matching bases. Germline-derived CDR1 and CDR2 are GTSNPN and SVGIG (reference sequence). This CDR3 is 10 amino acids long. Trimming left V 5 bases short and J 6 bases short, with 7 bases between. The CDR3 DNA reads TGTGCCTGGGGGGGGGCTGAAGCTTTCTTT. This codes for CAWGGAEAFF.

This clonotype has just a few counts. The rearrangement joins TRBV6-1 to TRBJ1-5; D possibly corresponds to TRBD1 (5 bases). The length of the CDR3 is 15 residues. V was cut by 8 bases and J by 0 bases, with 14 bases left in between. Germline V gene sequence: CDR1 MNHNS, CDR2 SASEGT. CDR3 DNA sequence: TGTGCCAGCGGGACGCGGGTTTATAGCAATCAGCCCCAGCATTTT. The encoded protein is CASGTRVYSNQPQHF.